The text below deals with one T cell receptor beta chain. This record belongs to a study of blood T cell repertoires in COVID-19. Germline CDR1 reads MNHEY; CDR2 reads SMNVEV (reference sequence). The CDR3 has 14 residues. Trimming stripped 2 bases from V and 4 bases from J, with 9 bases between. Generated by immunoSEQ multiplex PCR, the TCRdb table keeps only in-frame clones and is missing some. The sample yields around 240,000 clones, 65% to 90% seen once. This chain uses TRBV27 with TRBJ2-4; TRBD1 is a possible D gene (6 bases). The TCR was taken from a woman in her 50s with acute or convalescent COVID-19. Sequencing was carried out using peripheral blood. The CDR3 DNA follows: TGTGCCAGCAGTTTAAACAGGGCTAAAAACATTCAGTACTTC. This codes for CASSLNRAKNIQYF.